This TCR beta chain was observed in a study of blood T cell repertoires in COVID-19. TCRdb's table, derived via immunoSEQ multiplex PCR, lists solely in-frame clones and lacks some. The sample shows around 94,000 clones, around 90% of them seen only once. The germline V and J ends were trimmed by 5 bases and 4 bases, with 14 bases remaining between them. CDR3 length: 14 residues. Germline lookup yields CDR1 MNHEY and CDR2 SVGEGT. In this sample, this clone turned up a few times. The sequenced material came from peripheral blood. The gene calls are TRBV6-2 or TRBV6-3 and TRBJ1-2; maybe TRBD1 (5 bases). The receptor's source is a woman in her 50s with COVID-19, enrolled during active disease. CDR3 residues: CASSPGNRPYGYTF. The CDR3 nucleotides read TGTGCCAGCAGTCCAGGGAACAGGCCCTATGGCTACACCTTC.